This TCR beta chain was sequenced for a study of identical twins. The germline CDR1 and CDR2 sequences are MNHNS and SASEGT. The CDR3 extends over 15 amino acids. The V end was cut by 5 bases, the J end by 2 bases, with 13 bases between. In TCRdb, the 5' RACE reads were re-called with MiXCR into one record per CDR3 protein. Of some 660,000 distinct CDR3 sequences in the sample, about 9.4% are singletons; the top ten hold 0.98%. This clonotype was seen many times. These data are also associated with another study on yellow fever vaccine responses in identical twins.

The origin of this receptor is a woman aged 18 to 35 in good health. The gene calls are TRBV6-1 and TRBJ1-3; D unresolved. Input material: PBMCs. The CDR3 loop is CASSPKGLPGNTIYF. The CDR3 region has the DNA TGTGCCAGCAGTCCAAAGGGCCTTCCTGGAAACACCATATATTTT.